This T cell receptor (beta chain) was retrieved from a study of T cell responses to AZD1222 COVID-19 vaccine. Overall study findings and caveats: Donors were largely white British and mainly female; clonal diversity was possibly underestimated. Baseline seropositives among AZD1222 recipients totaled only five to seven. Scientists sampled the repertoires only once the peak T cell response had passed. Per reports, nearly half of all spike-specific TCRs target regions that are unmutated in variants.

This CDR3 has 12 amino acids. The V gene lost 4 bases and the J gene lost 6 bases, with 12 bases spanning the gap. Germline CDR1 reads SQVTM; CDR2 reads ANQGSEA. Data came from immunoSEQ multiplex PCR; TCRdb stores just in-frame clones and leaves some out. Of approximately 150,000 clones in the sample, about nine tenths were seen once. This clone was seen once. The antigen is not known. The TCR was taken from an adult in good health. The chain links TRBV29-1 to TRBJ1-1; D perhaps matches TRBD1 (5 bases). The sequencing used peripheral blood, collected on day 0 of AZD1222 vaccination. The CDR3 reads CSVAGDGAEAFF. The CDR3 DNA reads TGCAGCGTTGCCGGGGACGGTGCTGAAGCTTTCTTT.